This T cell receptor (beta chain) was identified during a study of regulatory and conventional T cells in RAG deficiency. Study-level findings and limits: In Omenn syndrome, Treg and Tconv repertoires overlapped >80%. Other subsets showed approximately 10-fold reductions, but Treg unique TCR beta sequences fell approximately 100-fold in these patients.

Using immunoSEQ multiplex PCR, the repertoire was profiled, and TCRdb retains in-frame clones only, with some absent. The repertoire has 20,000 to 25,000 clones, approximately 96% of them found once; the top ten carry roughly 1.3%. About this clone itself: Its antigen is still unknown.

Genomic DNA came from blood conventional CD4+ T cells gated CD25-low CD127-high. Trimming cost V 3 bases and J 6 bases, with 15 bases left between them. Germline V lookup: CDR1 MDHEN, CDR2 SYDVKM. The CDR3 sequence is 14 residues long. The same sample was also used in a study of regulatory T cells. That study reports: The primer mix had 52 TRBV and 13 TRBJ primers.

The source of this sequence is a human donor in good health. The chain couples TRBV28 to TRBJ2-7; D possibly corresponds to TRBD1 (5 bases). The sample consisted of CD25- CD4+ T cells sorted from blood. CDR3 loop: CASSFWTIDFEQYF. Here the CDR3 DNA reads TGTGCCAGCAGTTTTTGGACAATAGACTTCGAGCAGTACTTC.